This T cell receptor beta chain is from a study of T cell repertoires in cytomegalovirus infection. Study summary: It was recently identified HLA-C-restricted and well-studied HLA-B-restricted CMV epitopes that the study used. Both CMV infection and a matching HLA type were indicated by public TCR beta signatures.

TCRdb independently ran MiXCR on the reads; one entry per CDR3 protein. The sample includes under 200,000 distinct CDR3 sequences, less than 25% of them seen just once. This clonotype has only a few counts. Its antigen is undetermined. The clonotype originates from a human donor in good health (CMV status not recorded). Some clones in this sample may be carry-over from other donors' samples. The source material was CD8+ T cells from cultured PBMCs, sampled from culture after CMV antigen stimulation.

CDR3 sequence reads: CASRAGVYNEQFF. For the CDR3, the DNA is TGTGCCAGCAGGGCGGGGGTGTACAATGAGCAGTTCTTC. The rearrangement joins TRBV12-3 or TRBV12-4 to TRBJ2-1; TRBD2 aligns across 7 bases. The CDR3 spans 13 residues. V shed 6 bases, J shed 4 bases, and the junction held 3 bases outside the gene matches.